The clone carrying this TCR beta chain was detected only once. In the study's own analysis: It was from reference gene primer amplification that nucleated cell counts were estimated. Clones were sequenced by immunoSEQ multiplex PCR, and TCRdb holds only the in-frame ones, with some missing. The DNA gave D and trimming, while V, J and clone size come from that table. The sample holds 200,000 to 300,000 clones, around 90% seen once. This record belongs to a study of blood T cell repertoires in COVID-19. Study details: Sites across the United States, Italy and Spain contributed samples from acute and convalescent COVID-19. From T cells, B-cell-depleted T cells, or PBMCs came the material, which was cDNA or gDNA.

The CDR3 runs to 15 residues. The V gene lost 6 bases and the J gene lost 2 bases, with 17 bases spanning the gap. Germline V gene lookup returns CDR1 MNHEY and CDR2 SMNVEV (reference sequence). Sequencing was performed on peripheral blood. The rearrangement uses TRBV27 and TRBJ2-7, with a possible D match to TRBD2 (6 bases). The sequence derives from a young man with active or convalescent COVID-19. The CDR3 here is CASSPRGGGTYEQYF. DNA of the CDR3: TGTGCCAGCAGCCCCCGGGGTGGCGGGACCTACGAGCAGTACTTC.